Only a few counts were recorded for the clone carrying this T cell receptor (beta chain). The time point here: pre-sensitization, week 0. The sample's treatment: therapeutic diphenylcyclopropenone sensitization with weekly scalp DPC. These data originate in a study of human T cells and chemical hapten exposure. Trimming took 1 base from V and 4 from J, leaving 16 bases between them. The germline gives CDR1 LGHDT, CDR2 YNNKEL (reference sequence). The CDR3 is made up of 16 amino acids. TCRdb reanalysed the RACE reads using MiXCR and keeps one entry per CDR3 protein. The profile shows 300,000 to 400,000 distinct CDR3 sequences, approximately 5.1% of them singletons.

The chain has TRBV3-1 and TRBJ1-1; the D gene is possibly TRBD1 (6 bases). The receptor's source is a woman in her 50s with alopecia areata. Some clones in this sample may be carry-over from other donors' samples. The sequences come from whole blood, collected in connection with sensitization to the hapten diphenylcyclopropenone (DPC). Written as DNA, the CDR3 is TGTGCCAGCAGCCAAGCAGGTGTCAGGGGATCCACTGAAGCTTTCTTT. Encoded protein: CASSQAGVRGSTEAFF.